This TCR beta chain was captured in a study of T-cell reconstitution after alpha-beta-depleted transplantation in children. This clonotype was counted many times. What it binds is unknown. Germline lookup yields CDR1 SQVTM and CDR2 ANQGSEA. With 7 bases removed from V and 5 bases from J, the gap between germline ends came to 10 bases. CDR3 length equals 11 residues. The study's findings and limits: One year after transplant, T-cell counts and diversity came mostly from newly produced T cells.

A library of TCRbeta sequences, prepared with unique molecular identifiers, was generated. TCRdb processed the PCR reads anew with MiXCR; each CDR3 protein has one entry. The sample shows 600,000 to 800,000 distinct CDR3 sequences, under 15% of them seen only once. V usage is TRBV29-1 and J usage is TRBJ2-3; a weak D match, TRBD2 (6 bases). The sequences come from PBMCs, collected before TCRalphabeta/CD19-depleted stem cell transplant. This TCR was recovered from a girl aged 2-9 years with congenital amegakaryocytic thrombocytopenia, due to receive a stem cell transplant. This chain's CDR3 is CSGRGLDTQYF. The DNA of the CDR3 is TGCAGCGGACGGGGGTTAGATACGCAGTATTTT.